What follows are 5 T cell receptor beta chains derived from one specimen sequenced in a study of cytomegalovirus exposure and HLA in healthy donors. PCR involved 60 Vbeta and 13 Jbeta primers. Sequencing used immunoSEQ multiplex PCR; TCRdb keeps in-frame clones, though not all of them. This table holds 150,000 to 200,000 clones, about 80% found once. Source material: PBMCs. Receptors were obtained from a woman in her thirties or forties in good health and CMV-seronegative.

The rearrangement uses TRBV2 and TRBJ1-5, with D uncertain. With 6 bases removed from V and 0 bases from J, the gap between germline ends came to 18 bases. The CDR3 covers 17 residues. Per the germline V gene, CDR1 is SNHLY and CDR2 is FYNNEI. The CDR3 DNA reads as TGTGCCAGCAGGGGGAGACCTCTTTGGGGTAGCAATCAGCCCCAGCATTTT. This sequence encodes CASRGRPLWGSNQPQHF.

The gene calls are TRBV11-1 and TRBJ2-1, with 9 positions matching TRBD2. This CDR3 is built from 15 residues. V lost 5 bases and J lost 9; bases outside the gene matches: 11. Germline CDR1 SGHAT, CDR2 FQDESV (reference sequence). The CDR3 DNA is TGTGCCAGCAGCCGTGGGGCGGGAGGGCCAGGTGAGCAGTTCTTC. Translation gives CASSRGAGGPGEQFF.

The V and J genes are TRBV29-1 and TRBJ2-1; no clear D gene. Trimming took 3 bases from V and 5 from J, leaving 11 bases between them. The CDR3 consists of 13 residues. The germline gives CDR1 SQVTM, CDR2 ANQGSEA. The CDR3 DNA sequence: TGCAGCGTTGAGCGTTATACAGACAATGAGCAGTTCTTC. Translated, it gives CSVERYTDNEQFF.

The chain carries TRBV4-3 and TRBJ2-5, with 9 bases lining up with TRBD2. V lost 0 bases to trimming and J lost 5 bases; unmatched junction nucleotides: 7. Germline values: CDR1 LGHNA, CDR2 YSLEER. This CDR3 spans 16 amino acids. The CDR3 loop is CASSQESSGSGETQYF. In nucleotides, the CDR3 is TGCGCCAGCAGCCAAGAGAGTAGCGGGAGCGGGGAGACCCAGTACTTC.

The CDR3 nucleotides read TGTGCCAGCAGTGAATACGTACTAGCGGGAGTCGATGAGCAGTTCTTC. This gives the protein CASSEYVLAGVDEQFF. This chain connects TRBV25-1 to TRBJ2-1; 11 positions match TRBD2. This CDR3 is built from 16 residues. After removal of 0 bases from V and 8 bases from J, the junction contained 6 bases not matched to a gene. The germline CDR1 and CDR2 sequences are MGHDK and SYGVNS.